This T cell receptor (beta chain) appears in the sequencing data of a study of siplizumab effects on memory and regulatory T cells. Broader study findings: Reactions containing siplizumab showed mappable alloreactive CD4+ clones averaging approximately 74% Treg-derived, versus around 26% in controls.

As to this clone: What it binds is not known.

Some clones are missing from TCRdb's copy, which holds only in-frame ones; the method was immunoSEQ multiplex PCR. The sample has around 45,000 clones, approximately 84% seen once. With 6 bases clipped from V and 3 bases from J, the junction kept 5 bases outside the gene matches. There are 15 residues in the CDR3. CDR1 and CDR2 from the germline V gene are MNHEY and SMNVEV (reference sequence). Sequencing input: naive CD8+ T cells sorted from blood. The chain joins TRBV27 to TRBJ2-5; 12 bases are shared with TRBD2. This TCR was recovered from a human donor in good health. CDR3 region: CASSLAGGWKETQYF. The CDR3 DNA is TGTGCCAGCAGCCTAGCGGGAGGGTGGAAAGAGACCCAGTACTTC.